The 23 T cell receptor beta chains listed next were all sequenced from one sample in a study of T cells in Graves' hyperthyroidism and ophthalmopathy. The TCR beta CDR3 regions underwent amplification using RNA transcripts as the source. An initial round of RT-PCR targeting the TCR CDR3 relied on the HTBI primer set. TCRdb passed the multiplex PCR reads through MiXCR, listing each CDR3 protein once. The table includes approximately 370,000 distinct CDR3 sequences, approximately 18% detected once. Sequencing was performed on blood. Every receptor here comes from a woman in her 30s with Graves' hyperthyroidism that later progressed to Graves' ophthalmopathy.

Ten or more counts support this clonotype. The V gene is TRBV27, the J gene TRBJ1-1; D possibly corresponds to TRBD1 (6 bases). The germline V gene encodes CDR1 MNHEY and CDR2 SMNVEV (reference sequence). The CDR3 sequence is 14 residues long. Trimming left V 5 bases short and J 0 bases short, with 10 bases between. The CDR3 nucleotides are TGTGCCAGCAGTAAGCAGGGGATGAACACTGAAGCTTTCTTT. It specifies CASSKQGMNTEAFF.

The table lists this clonotype with many counts. The chain joins TRBV27 to TRBJ2-4, with a tentative D call TRBD2 (5 bases). This CDR3 comprises 15 residues. V lost 4 bases to trimming and J lost 0 bases, with 10 bases between them. The germline V gene has CDR1 MNHEY and CDR2 SMNVEV (reference sequence). The CDR3 region is CASSSGLLAKNIQYF. In DNA, the CDR3 is TGTGCCAGCAGTTCCGGACTCCTAGCCAAAAACATTCAGTACTTC.

There are many counts of this clonotype. The chain has TRBV19 and TRBJ2-1, with 9 bases aligning to TRBD2. V dropped 6 bases and J dropped 0; count of bases not matched to a gene: 12. This CDR3 has 18 amino acids. CDR1 LNHDA and CDR2 SQIVND come from the germline V gene (reference sequence). In nucleotides, the CDR3 is TGTGCCAGTAGCACAACCCCCTTTAGCGGGAGCTCCTACAATGAGCAGTTCTTC. This codes for CASSTTPFSGSSYNEQFF.

This clonotype was seen repeatedly, ten times or more. The J gene is TRBJ2-4, the V gene TRBV27; no clear D. Trimming stripped 6 bases from V and 0 bases from J, with 9 bases between. The CDR3 sequence is 14 residues long. Germline CDR1 is MNHEY and CDR2 is SMNVEV (reference sequence). CDR3 bases: TGTGCCAGCAGCCCAGCGCTAGCCAAAAACATTCAGTACTTC. This encodes CASSPALAKNIQYF.

This clonotype was detected ten times or more. The gene calls are TRBV29-1 and TRBJ1-1, with 7 bases identical to TRBD1. J was trimmed by 4 bases and V by 6 bases; bases with no gene match: 8. The CDR3 is made up of 13 amino acids. Per germline, CDR1 SQVTM and CDR2 ANQGSEA. CDR3 sequence reads: CSVRRGPGTEAFF. In DNA form, the CDR3 reads TGCAGCGTCCGAAGGGGGCCCGGCACTGAAGCTTTCTTT.

The chain's CDR3 is CASTSGGTTGELFF. The DNA of the CDR3 is TGTGCCAGCACCTCAGGGGGCACTACCGGGGAGCTGTTTTTT. The rearrangement uses TRBV6-1 and TRBJ2-2; 8 bases agree with TRBD1. CDR1 MNHNS and CDR2 SASEGT come from the germline V gene. The CDR3 runs 14 residues. Trimming took 7 bases from V and 5 from J; bases not matched to a gene: 6.

The chain employs TRBV28 and TRBJ2-3, with 8 nucleotides matching TRBD1. V shed 6 bases, J shed 0 bases, and the junction held 32 bases outside the gene matches. There are 24 residues in the CDR3. Germline values: CDR1 MDHEN, CDR2 SYDVKM. The CDR3 loop is CASSQTQIAPGTGPIHQSTDTQYF. CDR3 DNA: TGTGCCAGCAGCCAAACGCAAATAGCCCCCGGGACAGGACCAATACACCAGAGCACAGATACGCAGTATTTT. Drawing the rest from reference TRBV28 and TRBJ2-3, the complete variable domain is DVKVTQSSRYLVKRTGEKVFLECVQDMDHENMFWYRQDPGLGLRLIYFSYDVKMKEKGDIPEGYSVSREKKERFSLILESASTNQTSMYLCASSQTQIAPGTGPIHQSTDTQYFGPGTRLTVL.

This clonotype was counted a few times. The gene calls are TRBV20-1 and TRBJ1-2, with D perhaps TRBD1 (5 bases). The V end was cut by 5 bases, the J end by 0 bases, with 13 bases between. The CDR3 spans 14 residues. CDR1 is DFQATT and CDR2 is SNEGSKA in the germline V gene (reference sequence). CDR3 nucleotide sequence: TGCAGTGCTGGAACAGGCTTAGCTAACTATGGCTACACCTTC. Its translation is CSAGTGLANYGYTF.

The count of this clonotype is one. V gene TRBV20-1 combines with J gene TRBJ2-2; 14 nucleotides match TRBD2. Germline-derived CDR1 and CDR2 are DFQATT and SNEGSKA (reference sequence). This CDR3 spans 16 amino acids. V dropped 5 bases and J dropped 3; count of bases not matched to a gene: 5. CDR3 sequence reads: CSAGRLAGGDTGELFF. The CDR3 nucleotides are TGCAGTGCTGGAAGACTAGCGGGGGGGGACACCGGGGAGCTGTTTTTT.

This clonotype was detected many times. The V gene is TRBV7-9, the J gene TRBJ2-3; TRBD2 aligns across 8 bases. CDR1 is SEHNR and CDR2 is FQNEAQ in the germline V gene (reference sequence). The junction had 19 bases not matched to a gene; V was cut back by 6 bases and J by 5 bases. The CDR3 has 18 amino acids. The CDR3 loop is CASRTSGLLLGLEDTQYF. The DNA for the CDR3 is TGTGCCAGCAGAACTAGCGGACTACTCCTAGGGCTGGAAGATACGCAGTATTTT.

This clonotype has at least ten counts. J is TRBJ2-1 and V is TRBV6-1; 9 positions match TRBD2. Per germline, CDR1 MNHNS and CDR2 SASEGT. V was pared by 8 bases and J by 2 bases, with 1 base of the junction left unmatched. The CDR3 is made up of 13 amino acids. As DNA, the CDR3 is TGTGCCAGCGCTAGCGGGACCTACAATGAGCAGTTCTTC. Translated, it gives CASASGTYNEQFF.

This clonotype showed up many times. The chain uses TRBV13 and TRBJ2-5; D is unresolved. CDR1 PRHDT and CDR2 FYEKMQ come from the germline V gene (reference sequence). The CDR3 spans 14 residues. V was shortened by 1 base and J by 3 bases, with 9 bases between the two germline ends. CDR3 protein: CASSLATGEETQYF. In DNA, the CDR3 is TGTGCCAGCAGCTTAGCAACGGGTGAAGAGACCCAGTACTTC. The full variable domain, rest sourced from reference TRBV13 and TRBJ2-5, is AAGVIQSPRHLIKEKRETATLKCYPIPRHDTVYWYQQGPGQDPQFLISFYEKMQSDKGSIPDRFSAQQFSDYHSELNMSSLELGDSALYFCASSLATGEETQYFGPGTRLLVL.

CDR3 loop: CSALRGANYGYTF. In DNA form, the CDR3 reads TGCAGTGCACTAAGGGGAGCTAACTATGGCTACACCTTC. The J gene is TRBJ1-2, the V gene TRBV20-1; D is possibly TRBD1 (5 bases). Germline CDR1 and CDR2: DFQATT and SNEGSKA (reference sequence). CDR3 size: 13 residues. Trimming cost V 6 bases and J 0 bases, with 11 bases left between them.

This clonotype occurred once. The CDR3 is CASSQQGIGNEQFF. For the CDR3, the DNA is TGTGCCAGTAGTCAACAGGGAATCGGCAATGAGCAGTTCTTC. The chain employs TRBV19 and TRBJ2-1, with D possibly being TRBD1 (6 bases). The CDR3 length is 14 residues. V was cut by 5 bases and J by 6 bases, with 14 bases left in between. CDR1 is LNHDA, CDR2 SQIVND, per germline (reference sequence).

This clonotype was detected a few times. V and J are TRBV11-2 and TRBJ2-1, with 9 bases aligning to TRBD2. The CDR3 has 16 amino acids. Germline lookup yields CDR1 SGHAT and CDR2 FQNNGV. Trimming took 1 base from V and 5 from J; bases not matched to a gene: 6. CDR3 sequence: CASSLAQAGGNNEQFF. CDR3 DNA: TGTGCCAGCAGCTTAGCTCAAGCGGGAGGTAACAATGAGCAGTTCTTC.

This clonotype was observed at least ten times. The V gene is TRBV10-3, the J gene TRBJ1-1; TRBD1 might be the D (6 bases). From germline, CDR1 is ENHRY and CDR2 SYGVKD. Trimming left V 3 bases short and J 11 bases short, with 13 bases between. CDR3 size: 12 residues. The CDR3 is CAISEAGVRAFF. Here the CDR3 DNA reads TGTGCCATCAGTGAAGCAGGGGTAAGGGCTTTCTTT.

This clonotype was counted many times. The chain combines TRBV19 with TRBJ2-1, with TRBD1 identical over 8 bases. J gave up 5 bases and V 7 bases, and 10 bases lay outside the gene matches. CDR1 LNHDA and CDR2 SQIVND come from the germline V gene (reference sequence). There are 15 residues in the CDR3. The CDR3 DNA reads TGTGCCAGTACCCTGACAGGGGCCCGCAACAATGAGCAGTTCTTC. Translating gives CASTLTGARNNEQFF. The full variable domain, completed using reference TRBV19 and TRBJ2-1, is DGGITQSPKYLFRKEGQNVTLSCEQNLNHDAMYWYRQDPGQGLRLIYYSQIVNDFQKGDIAEGYSVSREKKESFPLTVTSAQKNPTAFYLCASTLTGARNNEQFFGPGTRLTVL.

The chain links TRBV13 to TRBJ2-3; 8 positions match TRBD2. The CDR3 is made up of 19 amino acids. Germline CDR1 is PRHDT and CDR2 is FYEKMQ (reference sequence). Trimming removed 3 bases from V and 0 bases from J; junction bases left unmatched: 14. DNA for the CDR3: TGTGCCAGCAGCTTGAGAGGGACTAGGGGGGGAACTAGCACAGATACGCAGTATTTT. Its translation is CASSLRGTRGGTSTDTQYF.

This clonotype was observed a handful of times. The chain joins TRBV6-1 to TRBJ1-2; D ambiguous. The ends were cut back, 7 bases at V and 3 bases at J, with 18 bases in the middle. This CDR3 comprises 15 residues. Germline V CDR1 and CDR2: MNHNS, SASEGT. The CDR3 nucleotides read TGTGCCAGCACTGCCCGGAGCGTACTGGACTATGGCTACACCTTC. As protein: CASTARSVLDYGYTF.

The chain recombines TRBV10-2 with TRBJ2-6, with D possibly TRBD1 on 5 matching bases. The CDR3 is made up of 14 amino acids. V shed 0 bases and J shed 8 bases, with 8 bases lying between them. Germline V gene sequence: CDR1 WSHSY, CDR2 SAAADI. In DNA, the CDR3 is TGCGCCAGCAGTGAGTCGATGGGGCCCAACGTCCTGACTTTC. The encoded protein is CASSESMGPNVLTF.

As concerns this clonotype: This may stem from a read error, because a much larger clone lies one nucleotide away. The chain carries TRBV27 and TRBJ2-1; the D gene is possibly TRBD2 (5 bases). V was shortened by 4 bases and J by 0 bases, with 19 bases between the two germline ends. This CDR3 has 18 residues. Germline CDR1 and CDR2: MNHEY and SMNVEV (reference sequence). CDR3 region: CASSSGSRWESSYNEQFF. In DNA, the CDR3 is TGTGCCAGCAGTTCGGGATCCAGGTGGGAGAGCTCCTACAATGAGCAGTTCTTC.

About this clonotype: This may arise from a read error, as a much more abundant clone is one base away. This sequence joins TRBV30 and TRBJ1-1; no clear D. CDR3 length: 11 residues. The V gene lost 3 bases and the J gene lost 0 bases, with 2 bases spanning the gap. In germline, CDR1 is GTSNPN, CDR2 SVGIG (reference sequence). DNA for the CDR3: TGTGCCTGGAGAATGAACACTGAAGCTTTCTTT. This sequence encodes CAWRMNTEAFF.

The chain uses TRBV4-2 and TRBJ2-1; 14 bases map to TRBD2. Losses at the gene ends were 1 base for V and 7 bases for J; bases not matched to a gene: 6. The CDR3 has 17 amino acids. Per the germline V gene, CDR1 is LGHNA and CDR2 is YNFKEQ. The CDR3 DNA is TGTGCCAGCAGCCAAGTAGGGACTAGCGGGAGTAAGAATGAGCAGTTCTTC. It yields the protein CASSQVGTSGSKNEQFF.